The sequence of this T cell receptor beta chain was determined in a study of blood T cell repertoires in COVID-19. Overall study: COVID-19 samples from acute and convalescent phases originated in the United States, Italy and Spain. PBMCs, B-cell-depleted T cells, or T cells provided the cDNA or gDNA that made up the material.

V was trimmed by 5 bases and J by 1 base, leaving 11 bases between them. Germline values: CDR1 LGHNT, CDR2 FRNRAP. The CDR3 runs 15 residues. Methods used by the authors: Nucleated cell counts were estimated from reference gene primer amplification. Libraries were prepared by immunoSEQ multiplex PCR; TCRdb keeps only in-frame clonotypes and omits some of them. V, J and clone size derive from that table, while D and trimming were established from the DNA sequence. The sample holds over 250,000 clones, 85% to 90% seen once. Sequenced: peripheral blood. The TCR sequence derives from a human donor in a cohort sampled during active COVID-19. The rearrangement joins TRBV12-5 to TRBJ2-2; no clear D. Here the CDR3 DNA reads TGTGCTAGTGGTACCTCGACGGGGAACACCGGGGAGCTGTTTTTT. It codes for CASGTSTGNTGELFF.